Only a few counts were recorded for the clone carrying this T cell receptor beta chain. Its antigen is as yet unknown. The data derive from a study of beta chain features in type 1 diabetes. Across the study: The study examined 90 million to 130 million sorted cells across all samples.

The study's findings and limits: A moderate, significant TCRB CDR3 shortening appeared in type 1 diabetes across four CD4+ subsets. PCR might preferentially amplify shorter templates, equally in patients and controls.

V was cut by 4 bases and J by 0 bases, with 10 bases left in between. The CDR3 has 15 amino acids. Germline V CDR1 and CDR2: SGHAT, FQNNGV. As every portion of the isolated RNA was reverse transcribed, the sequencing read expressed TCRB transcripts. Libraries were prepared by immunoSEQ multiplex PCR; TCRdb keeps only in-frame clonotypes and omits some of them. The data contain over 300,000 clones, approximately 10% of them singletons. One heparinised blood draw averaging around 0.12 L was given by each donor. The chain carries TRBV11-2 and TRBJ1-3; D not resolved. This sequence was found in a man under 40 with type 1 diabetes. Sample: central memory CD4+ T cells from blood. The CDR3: CASSSYVSSGNTIYF. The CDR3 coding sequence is TGTGCCAGCAGCTCCTACGTGAGCTCTGGAAACACCATATATTTT.